This T cell receptor beta chain stems from a study of early T cells in non-severe SARS-CoV-2 infection. Study information: Unsorted whole blood bulk RNA was sequenced, with unpaired chains.

Study-level findings and limits: Anti-spike CD8 responses were favored by VDJdb matching, which missed private and CD4 specificities.

There are a few counts of this clonotype. Its antigen is not identified. Attachment of unique molecular identifiers to individual cDNA molecules was performed. MiXCR, applied by TCRdb to the 5' RACE reads, yields one record per CDR3 protein. The data contain some 48,000 distinct CDR3 sequences, under 15% of them singletons. The sequencing sample was made of whole blood. This clonotype was obtained from an adult who was a healthcare worker with PCR-confirmed SARS-CoV-2 infection or an uninfected control (not recorded which).

The CDR3 protein is CASSLRGSPLHF. The CDR3 nucleotides are TGTGCCAGCAGCCTCAGGGGGTCACCCCTCCACTTT. The chain couples TRBV11-2 to TRBJ1-6, with 7 bases fitting TRBD1. V gave up 5 bases and J gave up 10 bases; unmatched junction bases: 2. This CDR3 region has 12 residues. The germline CDR1 and CDR2 sequences are SGHAT and FQNNGV.